This record looks at one T cell receptor (beta chain) sequence and its context. No antigen is known for it. Isolated RNA was reverse transcribed into cDNA used as the sequencing template. Repertoires were generated with immunoSEQ multiplex PCR, while TCRdb's copy carries only in-frame clones and drops some. Here the sample spans about 200,000 clones, about 64% being singletons. This sample was included in a study of CD8+ T cells in alopecia areata. Study-wide background: Tofacitinib administration to treated patients was oral, at 5 to 10 mg twice daily. Severity among treated patients was scored by the percentage of scalp area affected.

Treatment given: oral pan-JAK inhibitor, 5-10 mg twice daily. The study team obtained lesional scalp punch biopsies and peripheral blood from alopecia areata patients. Study-level findings and limits: For patients receiving tofacitinib, scalp clonality and expanded CD8+ clones among the top 100 significantly decreased.

Per germline, CDR1 SGHRS and CDR2 YFSETQ. V was shortened by 2 bases and J by 8 bases, with 10 bases between the two germline ends. The CDR3 is 12 residues long. The sequence was collected from a human donor with alopecia areata. The chain is built from TRBV5-1 and TRBJ1-1; D not certain. The input for sequencing was CD4+ T cells sorted from blood, taken at week 4, from a patient treated with tofacitinib. CDR3 in DNA: TGCGCCAGCAGCTTCGCATCAGGCGAAGCTTTCTTT. Protein sequence: CASSFASGEAFF. Variable domain in full (rest from reference TRBV5-1 and TRBJ1-1): KAGVTQTPRYLIKTRGQQVTLSCSPISGHRSVSWYQQTPGQGLQFLFEYFSETQRNKGNFPGRFSGRQFSNSRSEMNVSTLELGDSALYLCASSFASGEAFFGQGTRLTVV.